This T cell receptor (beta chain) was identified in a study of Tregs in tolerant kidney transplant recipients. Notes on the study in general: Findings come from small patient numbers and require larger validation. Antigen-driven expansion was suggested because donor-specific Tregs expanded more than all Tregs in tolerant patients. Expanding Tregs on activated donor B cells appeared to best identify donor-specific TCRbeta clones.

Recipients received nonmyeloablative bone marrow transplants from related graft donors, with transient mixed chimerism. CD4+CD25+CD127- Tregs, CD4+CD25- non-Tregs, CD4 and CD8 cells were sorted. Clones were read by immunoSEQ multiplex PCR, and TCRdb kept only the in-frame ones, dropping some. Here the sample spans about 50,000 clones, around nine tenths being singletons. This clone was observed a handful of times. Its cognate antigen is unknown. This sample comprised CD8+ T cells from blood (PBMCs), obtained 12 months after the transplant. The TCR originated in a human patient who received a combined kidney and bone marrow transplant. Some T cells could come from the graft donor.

Written as DNA, the CDR3 is TGTGCCAGTAGTATAGGGGCAGGACAAAATCAGCCCCAGCATTTT. This gives the protein CASSIGAGQNQPQHF. The rearrangement links TRBV19 to TRBJ1-5; tentatively, D is TRBD1 (5 bases). Per the germline V gene, CDR1 is LNHDA and CDR2 is SQIVND (reference sequence). Trimming cost V 1 base and J 4 bases, with 11 bases left between them. This CDR3 contains 15 residues.